This TCR beta chain was profiled in a study of T-cell reconstitution after alpha-beta-depleted transplantation in children (dated by TCRdb to 2016 to 2017). Concerning the study at large: The study quantitatively tracked T-cell immune reconstitution after TCRalphabeta/CD19-depleted allogeneic hematopoietic cell transplantation in children using TCR repertoire profiling.

Inclusive of the bounding cysteine and phenylalanine, the CDR3 is 13 residues long. The DNA shown is the 39-base CDR3, in frame from base 1. Library method: PCR. These reads were obtained on an Illumina HiSeq 2500. TCR libraries were prepared with molecular barcoding, using unique molecular identifiers to normalize TCRbeta repertoire quantification. TCRdb took the public reads, trimmed them with fastp at Q25, ran MiXCR for clone calling and kept in-frame beta chains. CDR3 protein duplicates are merged, each entry listing the most common genes and DNA. In this sample the table shows about 610,000 distinct CDR3 sequences, about 11% of which occur a single time. The ten largest clones take up roughly 4% of the sample. Only a few counts were recorded for this clonotype. Its antigen is unknown. Per-base qualities were not stored, and no clone one base away is much larger.

The V and J segments used are TRBV21-1 and TRBJ1-1. TRBV21-1 is a recognized pseudogene. Sequencing used PBMCs from the stem cell graft donor, obtained from the stem cell graft. This TCR was recovered from a human donor who donated a stem cell graft to a child with acute myeloid leukemia. The CDR3 here reads CASSKDGGTEAFF. At the DNA level, the sequence is TGTGCCAGCAGCAAAGATGGTGGCACTGAAGCTTTCTTT.